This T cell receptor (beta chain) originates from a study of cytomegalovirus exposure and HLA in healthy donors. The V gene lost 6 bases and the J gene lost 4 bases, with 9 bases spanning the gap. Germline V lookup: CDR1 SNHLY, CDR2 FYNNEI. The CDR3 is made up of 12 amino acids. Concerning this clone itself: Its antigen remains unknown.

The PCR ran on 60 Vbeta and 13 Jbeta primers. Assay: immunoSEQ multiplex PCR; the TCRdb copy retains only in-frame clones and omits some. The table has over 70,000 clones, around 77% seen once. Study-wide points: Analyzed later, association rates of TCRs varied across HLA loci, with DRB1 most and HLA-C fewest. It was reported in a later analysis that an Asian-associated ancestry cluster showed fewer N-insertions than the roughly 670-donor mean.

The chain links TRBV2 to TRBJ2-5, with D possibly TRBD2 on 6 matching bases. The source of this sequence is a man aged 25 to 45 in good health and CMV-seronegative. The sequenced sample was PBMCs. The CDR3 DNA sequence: TGTGCCAGCAGCGGGGGACGAGAGACCCAGTACTTC. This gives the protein CASSGGRETQYF. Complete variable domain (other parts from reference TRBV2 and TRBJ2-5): EPEVTQTPSHQVTQMGQEVILRCVPISNHLYFYWYRQILGQKVEFLVSFYNNEISEKSEIFDDQFSVERPDGSNFTLKIRSTKLEDSAMYFCASSGGRETQYFGPGTRLLVL.